This T cell receptor beta chain emerged from a study of blood T cell repertoires in COVID-19 (dated by TCRdb to the early 2020s). Turning to the overall study: Collaborator samples came from the United States, Italy and Spain and covered acute and convalescent phases of COVID-19. The material from the prospective study consisted of cDNA or gDNA derived from T cells, B-cell-depleted T cells, or PBMCs. The repertoires were released in a freely available public database intended as a resource for research on the immune response to SARS-CoV-2. Samples were obtained from the ongoing ImmuneRACE study (first 160 participants) and from 1,254 subjects provided by 6 global collaborators. A de-identified subject ID, COVID-19 status, age in years and sex were almost always included in the sample metadata. HLA class I and class II types, where available, came from metadata supplied by the sample provider rather than from assay-based typing. The dataset comprised deeply sampled blood TCRbeta repertoires from subjects exposed to, actively infected with, or recovered from COVID-19. Results and caveats for the whole study, not just this receptor: Clinical and demographic metadata were provided uncurated, with the amount varying by source and participant.

Concerning this clone: The target of this receptor is not known. Within one base of it there is no much larger clone, and no base qualities were kept.

TCRbeta CDR3 regions were amplified from genomic DNA by means of the immunoSEQ Assay, a bias-controlled multiplex PCR. In the source study's methods: Within the assay, amplification of reference gene primers was used to estimate how many nucleated cells each sample contained. To quantify the absolute abundance of each unique TCRbeta CDR3 rearrangement, sequence reads were collapsed and filtered. Productive Simpson clonality was computed per sample as the square root of Simpson's diversity index over productive rearrangements. Entries here come from immuneACCESS through TCRdb and include only in-frame sequences with V and J called. Some clones fail to appear in such tables; in the studies checked, an unresolved V gene covers under half of the shortfall, and the cause of the remainder is unknown. V and J calls and clone size are given by that table; D and trimming were obtained from the DNA. The sample profile shows roughly 400,000 clones; about 88% of them were found once. Clones ranked in the top ten supply 1.4% of the sample.

In the prospective study, participants were about 18 to 89 years old, resided in about two dozen geographic areas of the United States, and were enrolled through a virtual design. In the prospective study, cohorts were assigned on the basis of participant-reported clinical history obtained from a screening survey and a study questionnaire. A participant counted as exposed if, within 2 weeks of entering the study, that participant had been in contact with someone who had a PCR-confirmed or clinician-diagnosed COVID-19 case. In the prospective study, whole blood, serum and a nasopharyngeal or oropharyngeal swab were collected from each participant by mobile phlebotomists. Over a roughly two-month period, participants in the prospective study had the option of providing additional blood draws and questionnaires. Prospective study blood samples were shipped either frozen or at room temperature before DNA extraction.

Spanning cysteine to phenylalanine, the CDR3 consists of 14 amino acids. CDR3 DNA only is kept here, 42 bases in frame from base 1. Ends trimmed: V by 6 bases, J by 6 bases; bases unmatched to a gene: 10. CDR1 and CDR2 are read off the germline V gene as MDHEN and SYDVKM. The TCR was taken from a woman aged 18 to 35 who had been exposed to COVID-19. The chain is encoded by TRBV28 joined to TRBJ2-7; 8 bases in the junction line up with TRBD2. Material: PBMCs or T cells enriched from blood (not recorded which). The DNA reads as follows: TGTGCCAGCAGGGCCCCCGGGACTAGGGGCGAGCAGTACTTC. Translation gives CASRAPGTRGEQYF. Outside the CDR3, residues come from the reference TRBV28 and TRBJ2-7 proteins, so the full variable domain is: DVKVTQSSRYLVKRTGEKVFLECVQDMDHENMFWYRQDPGLGLRLIYFSYDVKMKEKGDIPEGYSVSREKKERFSLILESASTNQTSMYLCASRAPGTRGEQYFGPGTRLTVT.